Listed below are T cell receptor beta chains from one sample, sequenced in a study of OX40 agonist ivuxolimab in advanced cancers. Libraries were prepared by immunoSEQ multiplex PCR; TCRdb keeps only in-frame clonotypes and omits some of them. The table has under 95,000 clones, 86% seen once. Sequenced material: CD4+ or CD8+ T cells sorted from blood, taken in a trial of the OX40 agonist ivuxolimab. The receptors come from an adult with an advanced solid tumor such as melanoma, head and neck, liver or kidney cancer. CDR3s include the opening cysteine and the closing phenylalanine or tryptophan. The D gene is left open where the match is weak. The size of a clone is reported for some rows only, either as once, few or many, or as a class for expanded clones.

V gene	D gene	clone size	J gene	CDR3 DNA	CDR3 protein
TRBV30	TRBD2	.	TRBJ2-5	TGTGCCTGGAGTGGGACTAGCGGCCAAGAGACCCAGTACTTC	CAWSGTSGQETQYF
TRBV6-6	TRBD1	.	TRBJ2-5	TGTGCCAGCAGTCGACTGACAGGGGGCGAGGAGACCCAGTACTTC	CASSRLTGGEETQYF
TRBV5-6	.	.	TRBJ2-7	TGTGCCAGCAGCTCGCGGCAGATATCCGAGCAGTACTTC	CASSSRQISEQYF
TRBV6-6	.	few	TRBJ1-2	TGTGCCAGCAGTTACTCGAATTATGGCTACACCTTC	CASSYSNYGYTF
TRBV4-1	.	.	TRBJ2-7	TGCGCCAGCAGCCAAGAAGGTTACTACGAGCAGTACTTC	CASSQEGYYEQYF
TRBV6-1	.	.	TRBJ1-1	TGTGCCAGCAGTAGGGAAGGTAGCACTGAAGCTTTCTTT	CASSREGSTEAFF
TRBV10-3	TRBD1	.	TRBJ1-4	TGTGCCACACAGGGACAGGGGACAACTAATGAAAAACTGTTTTTT	CATQGQGTTNEKLFF
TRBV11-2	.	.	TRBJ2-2	TGTGCCAGCACCCAGCCTACATCCGGGGAGCTGTTTTTT	CASTQPTSGELFF
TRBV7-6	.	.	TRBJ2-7	TGTGCCAGCAGTGAACGGGACTCCAAAACGGACGAGCAGTACTTC	CASSERDSKTDEQYF
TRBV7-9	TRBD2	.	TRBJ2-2	TGTGCCAGCAGTCGGACTAGCCCAGGGCGACGTTCTACCGGGGAGCTGTTTTTT	CASSRTSPGRRSTGELFF
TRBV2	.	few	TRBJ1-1	TGTGCCAGCAGGTTTGGCCCCACTGAAGCTTTCTTT	CASRFGPTEAFF
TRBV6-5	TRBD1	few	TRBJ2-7	TGTGCCAGCAGCACCTGGGACAGCACCTACGAGCAGTACTTC	CASSTWDSTYEQYF
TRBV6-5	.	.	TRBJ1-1	TGTGCCAGCAGTAAGGGGGGCACTGAAGCTTTCTTT	CASSKGGTEAFF
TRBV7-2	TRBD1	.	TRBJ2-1	TGTGCCAGCAGCCCACCCGACAGGGCGCAGTTCTTC	CASSPPDRAQFF
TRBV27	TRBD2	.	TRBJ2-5	TGTGCCAGCATCGAGGAGTCTAGCGGGGGATCGAGGCAAGAGACCCAGTACTTC	CASIEESSGGSRQETQYF
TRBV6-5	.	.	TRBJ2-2	TGTGCCAGCAGTTACGAGCACACCGGGGAGCTGTTTTTT	CASSYEHTGELFF
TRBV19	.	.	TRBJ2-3	TGTGCCAGTAGTATAAGGCTACACCCTAGCACAGATACGCAGTATTTT	CASSIRLHPSTDTQYF
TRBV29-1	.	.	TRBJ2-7	TGCAGCGTTCTGAAGGACAGCTACGAGCAGTACTTC	CSVLKDSYEQYF
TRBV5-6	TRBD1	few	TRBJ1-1	TGTGCCAGCAGCTTGGCCGGACAGGGGGATGTGAACACTGAAGCTTTCTTT	CASSLAGQGDVNTEAFF
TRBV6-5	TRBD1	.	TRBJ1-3	TGTGCCAGCGGAGACAGGGCTGGAAACACCATATATTTT	CASGDRAGNTIYF
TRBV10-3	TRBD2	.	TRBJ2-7	TGTGCCATCAGTGAGGGACTAGCGTACTACGAGCAGTACTTC	CAISEGLAYYEQYF
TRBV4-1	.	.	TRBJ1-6	TGCGCCAGCAGCCAAGGACAGGCCTCCAATTCACCCCTCCACTTT	CASSQGQASNSPLHF
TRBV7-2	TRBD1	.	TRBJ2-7	TGTGCCAGCAGCTTAGGACAGGGCGTCTACGAGCAGTACTTC	CASSLGQGVYEQYF
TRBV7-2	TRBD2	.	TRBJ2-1	TGTGCCAGCAGCACAGGGACTAGCGGATACAATGAGCAGTTCTTC	CASSTGTSGYNEQFF
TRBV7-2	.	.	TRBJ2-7	TGTGCCAGCAGCTTAGTTCTAGTAACCGACTCCTACGAGCAGTACTTC	CASSLVLVTDSYEQYF
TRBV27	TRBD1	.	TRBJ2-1	TGTGCCAGCAGTTGGACAGGGGCCTACAATGAGCAGTTCTTC	CASSWTGAYNEQFF
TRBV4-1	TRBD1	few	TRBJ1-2	TGCGCCAGCAGCCAGGAGGACAGGGTCGGAGGTGAGGGCTACACCTTC	CASSQEDRVGGEGYTF
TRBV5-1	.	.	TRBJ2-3	TGCGCCAGCAGCTTGGGTATAACGGGACCAGACACAGATACGCAGTATTTT	CASSLGITGPDTDTQYF
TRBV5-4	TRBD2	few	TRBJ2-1	TGTGCCAGCAGCTTGGGACTAGCGGGGACCAATGAGCAGTTCTTC	CASSLGLAGTNEQFF
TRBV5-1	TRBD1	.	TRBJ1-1	TGCGCCAGCAGCCGCATGACAGGGCCTGAAGCTTTCTTT	CASSRMTGPEAFF
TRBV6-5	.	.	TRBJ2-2	TGTGCCAGCAGTTACAACGAGGCAGGCGGGGAGCTGTTTTTT	CASSYNEAGGELFF
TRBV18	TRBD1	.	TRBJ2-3	TGTGCCAGCTCACCGACAGGGGGAAGCACAGATACGCAGTATTTT	CASSPTGGSTDTQYF
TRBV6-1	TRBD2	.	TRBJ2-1	TGTGCCAGCAGGACGACTAGCGGGGAACACAATGAGCAGTTCTTC	CASRTTSGEHNEQFF
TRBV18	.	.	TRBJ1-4	TGTGCCAGCTCACCGTCCTCCGGGGCAGAGGAAAAACTGTTTTTT	CASSPSSGAEEKLFF
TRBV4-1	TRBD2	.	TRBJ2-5	TGCGCCAGCAGCCAAGAATATGGACTAGCGGGGGGGAAGCGAGAGACCCAGTACTTC	CASSQEYGLAGGKRETQYF
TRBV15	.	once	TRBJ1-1	TGTGCCACCAGCAGAGATGGAGGGAGAGCTTTCTTT	CATSRDGGRAFF
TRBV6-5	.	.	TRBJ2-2	TGTGCCAGCAGTTACTGGGCCGGGGAGCTGTTTTTT	CASSYWAGELFF